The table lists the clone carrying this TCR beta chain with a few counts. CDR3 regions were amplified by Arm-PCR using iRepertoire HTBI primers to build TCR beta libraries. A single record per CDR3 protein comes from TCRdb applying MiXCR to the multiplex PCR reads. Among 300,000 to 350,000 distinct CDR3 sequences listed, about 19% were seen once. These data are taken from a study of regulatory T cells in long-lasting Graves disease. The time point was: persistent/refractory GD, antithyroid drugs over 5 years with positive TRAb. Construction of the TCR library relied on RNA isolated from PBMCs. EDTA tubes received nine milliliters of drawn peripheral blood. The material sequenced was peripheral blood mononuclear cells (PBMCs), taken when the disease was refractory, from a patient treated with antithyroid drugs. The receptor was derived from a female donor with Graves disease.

CDR3 sequence (DNA): TGTGCCAGCAGATTGACAGGGGGTAGGAATGAGCAGTTCTTC. Its translation is CASRLTGGRNEQFF. The genes are TRBV12-3 or TRBV12-4 and TRBJ2-1; 9 bases map to TRBD1. V lost 6 bases and J lost 7; bases outside the gene matches: 7. This CDR3 is 14 amino acids long.